This TCR beta chain is from a study of blood T cell repertoires in COVID-19. Under the authors' procedure: Using reference gene primer amplification, nucleated cell counts were estimated. Method: immunoSEQ multiplex PCR; TCRdb's copy keeps in-frame clones and lacks some. V and J calls and clone size come straight from that table; D and trimming were deduced from the DNA. The repertoire has under 200,000 clones, under 80% of them found once; the top ten carry 3%. The CDR3 length is 17 residues. The ends lost 3 bases at V and 7 bases at J; junction bases unmatched: 14. Germline values: CDR1 LNHDA, CDR2 SQIVND (reference sequence).

Sequenced input: peripheral blood. The chain is built from TRBV19 and TRBJ2-1, with TRBD2 matching 8 bases. This receptor was taken from a woman older than 75 with acute or convalescent COVID-19. The CDR3 nucleotides are TGTGCCAGTAGTATTTTGGGGTTAGCGGGAAACACTAATGAGCAGTTCTTC. Protein sequence: CASSILGLAGNTNEQFF.